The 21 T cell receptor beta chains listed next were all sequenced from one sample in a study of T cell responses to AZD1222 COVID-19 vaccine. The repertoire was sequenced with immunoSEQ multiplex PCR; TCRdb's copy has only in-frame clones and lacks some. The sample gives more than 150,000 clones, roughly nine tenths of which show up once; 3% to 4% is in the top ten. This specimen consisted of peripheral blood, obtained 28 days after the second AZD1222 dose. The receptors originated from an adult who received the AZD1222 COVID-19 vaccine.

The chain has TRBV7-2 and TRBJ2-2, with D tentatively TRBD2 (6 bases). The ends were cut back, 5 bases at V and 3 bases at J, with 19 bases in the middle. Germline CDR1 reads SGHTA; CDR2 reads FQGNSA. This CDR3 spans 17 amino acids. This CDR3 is CASSPFSGSVDTGELFF. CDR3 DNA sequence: TGTGCCAGCAGCCCCTTCTCCGGGAGTGTCGACACCGGGGAGCTGTTTTTT.

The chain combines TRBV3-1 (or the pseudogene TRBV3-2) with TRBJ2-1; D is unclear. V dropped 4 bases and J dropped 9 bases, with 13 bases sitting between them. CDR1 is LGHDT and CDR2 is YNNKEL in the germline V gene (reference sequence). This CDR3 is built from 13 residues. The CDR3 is CASSPWTGGEQFF. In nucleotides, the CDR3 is TGTGCCAGCAGCCCCTGGACCGGCGGTGAGCAGTTCTTC.

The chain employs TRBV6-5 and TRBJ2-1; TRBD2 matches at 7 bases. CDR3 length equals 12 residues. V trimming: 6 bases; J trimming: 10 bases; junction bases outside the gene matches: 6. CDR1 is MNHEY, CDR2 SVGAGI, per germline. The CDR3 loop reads CASSRSGGEQFF. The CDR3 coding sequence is TGTGCCAGCAGCCGGTCCGGGGGGGAGCAGTTCTTC.

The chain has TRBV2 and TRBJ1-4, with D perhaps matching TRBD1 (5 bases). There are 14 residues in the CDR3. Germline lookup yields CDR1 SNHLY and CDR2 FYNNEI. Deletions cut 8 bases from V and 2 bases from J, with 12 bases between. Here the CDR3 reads CASRWGSTNEKLFF. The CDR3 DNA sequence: TGTGCCAGCCGTTGGGGCAGTACTAATGAAAAACTGTTTTTT.

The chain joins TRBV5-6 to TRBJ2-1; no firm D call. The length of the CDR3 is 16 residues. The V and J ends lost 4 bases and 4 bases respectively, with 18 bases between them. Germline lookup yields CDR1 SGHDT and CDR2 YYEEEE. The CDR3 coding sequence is TGTGCCAGCAGCCCACTCGGATCCGCATTTTACAATGAGCAGTTCTTC. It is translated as CASSPLGSAFYNEQFF.

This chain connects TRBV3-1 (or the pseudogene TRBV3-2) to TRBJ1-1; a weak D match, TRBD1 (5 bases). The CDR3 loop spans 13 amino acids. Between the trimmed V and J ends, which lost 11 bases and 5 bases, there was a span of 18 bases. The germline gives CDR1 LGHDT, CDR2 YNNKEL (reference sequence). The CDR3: CASQGTLRTEAFF. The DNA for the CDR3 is TGTGCCTCCCAAGGGACTCTCCGGACTGAAGCTTTCTTT.

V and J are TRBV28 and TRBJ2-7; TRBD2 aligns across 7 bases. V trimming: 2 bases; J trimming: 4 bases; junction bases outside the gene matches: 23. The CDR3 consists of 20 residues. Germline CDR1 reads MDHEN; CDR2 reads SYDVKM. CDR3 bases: TGTGCCAGCAGTTTAGAGGTAAGGGCGGGAGTGCTGGTTAGCGAGTACGAGCAGTACTTC. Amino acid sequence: CASSLEVRAGVLVSEYEQYF.

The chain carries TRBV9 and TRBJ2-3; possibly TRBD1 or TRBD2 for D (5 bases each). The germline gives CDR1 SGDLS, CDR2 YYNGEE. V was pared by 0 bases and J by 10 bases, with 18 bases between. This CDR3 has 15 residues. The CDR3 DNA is TGTGCCAGCAGCGTAGTCGAGCGACCCGGGGCTTCGCAGTATTTT. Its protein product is CASSVVERPGASQYF.

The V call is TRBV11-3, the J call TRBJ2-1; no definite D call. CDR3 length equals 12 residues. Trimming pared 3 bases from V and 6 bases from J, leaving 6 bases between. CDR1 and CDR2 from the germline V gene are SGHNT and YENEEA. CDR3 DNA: TGTGCCAGCAGCTTCCGCCGCAATGAGCAGTTCTTC. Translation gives CASSFRRNEQFF.

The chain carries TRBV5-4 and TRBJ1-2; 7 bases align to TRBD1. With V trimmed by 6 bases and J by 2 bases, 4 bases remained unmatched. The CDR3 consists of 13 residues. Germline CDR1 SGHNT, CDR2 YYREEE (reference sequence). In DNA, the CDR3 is TGTGCCAGCAACTCAGGGGGGAACTATGGCTACACCTTC. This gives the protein CASNSGGNYGYTF.

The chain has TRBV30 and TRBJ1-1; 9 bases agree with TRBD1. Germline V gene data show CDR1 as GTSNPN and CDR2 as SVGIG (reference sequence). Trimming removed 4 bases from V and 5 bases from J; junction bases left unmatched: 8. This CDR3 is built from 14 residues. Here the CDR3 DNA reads TGTGCCTGGAACCCGGACAGGGGAATAACTGAAGCTTTCTTT. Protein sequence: CAWNPDRGITEAFF.

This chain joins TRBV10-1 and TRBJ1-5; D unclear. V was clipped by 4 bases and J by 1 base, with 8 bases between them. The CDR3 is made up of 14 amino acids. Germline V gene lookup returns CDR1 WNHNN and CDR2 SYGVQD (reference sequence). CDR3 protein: CASSVQSSNQPQHF. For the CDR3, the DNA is TGCGCCAGCAGTGTACAAAGCAGCAATCAGCCCCAGCATTTT.

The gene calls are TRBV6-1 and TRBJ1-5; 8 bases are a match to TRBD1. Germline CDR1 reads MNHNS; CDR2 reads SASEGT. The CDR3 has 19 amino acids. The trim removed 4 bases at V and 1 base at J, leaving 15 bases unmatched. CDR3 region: CASSGVGAGGGGSNQPQHF. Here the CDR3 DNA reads TGTGCCAGCAGTGGTGTGGGAGCAGGGGGCGGAGGGAGCAATCAGCCCCAGCATTTT.

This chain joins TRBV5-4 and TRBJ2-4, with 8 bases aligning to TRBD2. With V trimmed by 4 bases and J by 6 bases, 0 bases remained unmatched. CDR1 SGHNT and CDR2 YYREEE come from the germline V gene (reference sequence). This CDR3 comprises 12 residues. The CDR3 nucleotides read TGTGCCAGCAGCACTAGCGGAAACATTCAGTACTTC. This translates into CASSTSGNIQYF.

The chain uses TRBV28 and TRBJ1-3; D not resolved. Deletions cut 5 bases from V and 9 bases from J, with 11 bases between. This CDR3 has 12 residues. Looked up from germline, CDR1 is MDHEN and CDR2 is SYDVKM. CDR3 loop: CASSPTGSTIYF. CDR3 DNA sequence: TGTGCCAGCAGTCCCACCGGGAGCACCATATATTTT. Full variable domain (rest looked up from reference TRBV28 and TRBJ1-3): DVKVTQSSRYLVKRTGEKVFLECVQDMDHENMFWYRQDPGLGLRLIYFSYDVKMKEKGDIPEGYSVSREKKERFSLILESASTNQTSMYLCASSPTGSTIYFGEGSWLTVV.

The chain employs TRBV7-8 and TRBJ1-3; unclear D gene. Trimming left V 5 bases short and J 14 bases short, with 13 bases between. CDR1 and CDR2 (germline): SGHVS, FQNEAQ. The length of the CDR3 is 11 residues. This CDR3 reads CASSLQPLLYF. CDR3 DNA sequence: TGTGCCAGCAGCCTCCAGCCCCTCTTATATTTT.

The CDR3 DNA reads TGTGCCAGCAGTTACGGACTAGCGGTCAACAATGAGCAGTTCTTC. The encoded protein is CASSYGLAVNNEQFF. The chain joins TRBV6-2 or TRBV6-3 to TRBJ2-1; 10 bases map to TRBD2. This CDR3 has 15 residues. Looked up from germline, CDR1 is MNHEY and CDR2 is SVGEGT. Losses at the gene ends were 2 bases for V and 5 bases for J; bases not matched to a gene: 3.

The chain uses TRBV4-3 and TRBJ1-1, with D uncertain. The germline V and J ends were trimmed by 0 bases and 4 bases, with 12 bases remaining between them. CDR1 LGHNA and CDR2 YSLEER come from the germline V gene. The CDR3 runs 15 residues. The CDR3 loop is CASSQDPSAGTEAFF. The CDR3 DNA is TGCGCCAGCAGCCAAGATCCCTCCGCGGGCACTGAAGCTTTCTTT.

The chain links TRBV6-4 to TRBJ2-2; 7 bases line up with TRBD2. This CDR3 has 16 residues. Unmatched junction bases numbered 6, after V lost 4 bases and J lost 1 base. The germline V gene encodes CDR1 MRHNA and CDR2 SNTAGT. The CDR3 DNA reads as TGTGCCAGCAGTGCCCAGCTAGCGGAGAACACCGGGGAGCTGTTTTTT. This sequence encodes CASSAQLAENTGELFF.

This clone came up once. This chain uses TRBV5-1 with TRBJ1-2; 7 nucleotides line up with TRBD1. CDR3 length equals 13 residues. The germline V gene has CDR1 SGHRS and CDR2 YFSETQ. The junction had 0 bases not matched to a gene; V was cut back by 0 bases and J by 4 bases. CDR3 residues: CASSLAGGYGYTF. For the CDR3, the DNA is TGCGCCAGCAGCTTGGCAGGGGGCTATGGCTACACCTTC.

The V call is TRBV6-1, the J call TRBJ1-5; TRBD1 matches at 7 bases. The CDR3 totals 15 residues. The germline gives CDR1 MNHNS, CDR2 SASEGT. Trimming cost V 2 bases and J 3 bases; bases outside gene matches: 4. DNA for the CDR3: TGTGCCAGCAGTGAACAGGGGGTATTCAATCAGCCCCAGCATTTT. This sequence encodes CASSEQGVFNQPQHF.